The 10 T cell receptor beta chains given below trace back to one sample, sequenced in a study of blood T cells in healthy people across ages. A J-beta primer mix and a sample-barcoded 5' primer were used in a second PCR of roughly 6 to 11 cycles. A single record per CDR3 protein comes from TCRdb applying MiXCR to the 5' RACE reads. The repertoire holds over a million distinct CDR3 sequences, about 23% seen once, with about 0.69% in the top ten. These data also featured in a second study, about T cells of mothers and their children.

Sequences were obtained from blood. The origin of the receptors is a girl aged 2 to 9 in good health.

The chain is built from TRBV18 and TRBJ2-2; 13 nucleotides line up with TRBD2. Losses at the gene ends were 2 bases for V and 5 bases for J; bases not matched to a gene: 8. This CDR3 has 18 amino acids. The germline V gene has CDR1 KGHSH and CDR2 LQKENI. The CDR3 DNA reads TGTGCCAGCTCACCAGCACTAGCGGGAGGGCCGAGAACCGGGGAGCTGTTTTTT. It codes for CASSPALAGGPRTGELFF.

This clonotype was counted a few times. The chain links TRBV12-3 or TRBV12-4 to TRBJ1-2; D call uncertain. The length of the CDR3 is 14 residues. The germline V and J ends were trimmed by 4 bases and 7 bases, with 16 bases remaining between them. CDR3 sequence: CASSYEGPQSGYTF. In nucleotides, the CDR3 is TGTGCCAGCAGTTATGAGGGCCCCCAAAGTGGCTACACCTTC.

V gene TRBV20-1 combines with J gene TRBJ2-3, with D possibly matching TRBD2 (6 bases). Germline V CDR1 and CDR2: DFQATT, SNEGSKA (reference sequence). The CDR3 is made up of 18 amino acids. Trimming removed 6 bases at V and 7 bases at J, with 32 bases between. The CDR3 is CSALRLVVFEEATNTQYF. CDR3 in DNA: TGCAGTGCCCTCAGACTAGTTGTGTTCGAAGAGGCCACGAATACGCAGTATTTT.

This clonotype was detected only a few times. The chain links TRBV20-1 to TRBJ1-1; D ambiguous. CDR3 length: 15 residues. V was trimmed by 0 bases and J by 7 bases, leaving 18 bases between them. The germline V gene has CDR1 DFQATT and CDR2 SNEGSKA (reference sequence). Here the CDR3 reads CSARESLEGFDEAFF. The CDR3 nucleotides are TGCAGTGCTAGAGAAAGCCTCGAGGGATTCGATGAAGCTTTCTTT.

Concerning this clonotype: The junction departs from germline at one end; a sequencing error may be responsible. The chain couples TRBV4-3 to TRBJ2-3, with D unclear. This CDR3 region has 15 residues. Germline V gene lookup returns CDR1 LGHNA and CDR2 YSLEER. CDR3 sequence (DNA): TGCGCCAGCAACCAAGAATCTAGGGGCACAGATACGCAGTATTTT. Translated, it gives CASNQESRGTDTQYF.

The V gene is TRBV5-1, the J gene TRBJ1-5, with TRBD1 as a possible D gene (5 bases). The length of the CDR3 is 15 residues. With 2 bases removed from V and 0 bases from J, the gap between germline ends came to 9 bases. The germline CDR1 and CDR2 sequences are SGHRS and YFSETQ. In DNA form, the CDR3 reads TGCGCCAGCAGCTTCGGGACCGATAGCAATCAGCCCCAGCATTTT. Protein: CASSFGTDSNQPQHF.

This clonotype showed up just a few times. The chain joins TRBV2 to TRBJ2-2, with TRBD2 identical over 15 bases. V shed 7 bases and J 6 bases; nucleotides not matched to a gene: 6. The CDR3 extends over 16 amino acids. Germline assignment: CDR1 SNHLY and CDR2 FYNNEI. The CDR3: CASNHGLAGGSGELFF. The CDR3 region has the DNA TGTGCCAGCAACCACGGACTAGCGGGAGGGTCCGGGGAGCTGTTTTTT.

The chain is built from TRBV7-3 and TRBJ2-3; D remains unclear. V dropped 7 bases and J dropped 4 bases, with 18 bases sitting between them. This CDR3 has 15 residues. From germline, CDR1 is SGHTA and CDR2 FQGTGA. The CDR3 DNA follows: TGTGCCAGCAACCTCGATGGTAGTATCGCAGATACGCAGTATTTT. This codes for CASNLDGSIADTQYF. Drawing the rest from reference TRBV7-3 and TRBJ2-3, the complete variable domain is GAGVSQTPSNKVTEKGKYVELRCDPISGHTALYWYRQSLGQGPEFLIYFQGTGAADDSGLPNDRFFAVRPEGSVSTLKIQRTERGDSAVYLCASNLDGSIADTQYFGPGTRLTVL.

This clonotype was seen a few times. The gene calls are TRBV10-3 and TRBJ1-2, with 7 nucleotides matching TRBD1. CDR1 and CDR2 (germline): ENHRY, SYGVKD. The length of the CDR3 is 15 residues. V was pared by 6 bases and J by 4 bases, with 11 bases of the junction left unmatched. CDR3 DNA: TGTGCCATCAGAACAGGGGAAAGTGGAATCTATGGCTACACCTTC. The encoded protein is CAIRTGESGIYGYTF.

The rearrangement joins TRBV3-1 to TRBJ2-5, with a weak D call TRBD2 (5 bases). With the DNA end fitting TRBJ2-1 better, the J assignment may be wrong. CDR1 and CDR2 from the germline V gene are LGHDT and YNNKEL (reference sequence). The CDR3 spans 14 residues. DNA for the CDR3: TGTGCCAGCAGCCAAGACGGCTGGGAGAATGAGCAGTTCTTC. Protein: CASSQDGWENEQFF.